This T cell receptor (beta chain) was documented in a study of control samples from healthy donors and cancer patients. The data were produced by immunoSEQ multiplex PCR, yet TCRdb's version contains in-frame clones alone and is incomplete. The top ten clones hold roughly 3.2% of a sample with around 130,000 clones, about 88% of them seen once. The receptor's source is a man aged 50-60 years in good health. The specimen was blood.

The CDR3 region has the DNA TGTGCCAGCAGTGATTTGGGGCACACCGGGGAGCTGTTTTTT. It specifies CASSDLGHTGELFF. The genes are TRBV2 and TRBJ2-2; possible D gene TRBD1, 5 bases. V shed 3 bases and J shed 3 bases, with 8 bases lying between them. CDR1 SNHLY and CDR2 FYNNEI come from the germline V gene. The CDR3 has 14 amino acids.